These 9 T cell receptor beta chains share one sample of origin, sequenced in a study of cytomegalovirus exposure and HLA in healthy donors. Primers: 60 Vbeta forward and 13 Jbeta reverse. The protocol was immunoSEQ multiplex PCR, while the TCRdb copy is restricted to in-frame clones and leaves out a portion. The sample consists of a few hundred thousand clones, about 80% of them appearing once. Sequencing used PBMCs. These receptors all stem from a girl aged 2-15 years in good health and CMV-seronegative.

The J gene is TRBJ1-1, the V gene TRBV5-4; no firm D call. Germline V gene data show CDR1 as SGHNT and CDR2 as YYREEE (reference sequence). CDR3 size: 14 residues. Between the trimmed V and J ends, which lost 0 bases and 1 base, there was a span of 7 bases. The CDR3 loop is CASSLAPPNTEAFF. CDR3 in DNA: TGTGCCAGCAGCTTGGCTCCCCCGAACACTGAAGCTTTCTTT. Variable domain in full (rest from reference TRBV5-4 and TRBJ1-1): ETGVTQSPTHLIKTRGQQVTLRCSSQSGHNTVSWYQQALGQGPQFIFQYYREEENGRGNFPPRFSGLQFPNYSSELNVNALELDDSALYLCASSLAPPNTEAFFGQGTRLTVV.

This chain connects TRBV29-1 to TRBJ2-1; 14 bases are a match to TRBD2. The CDR3 is made up of 17 amino acids. V shed 8 bases and J 1 base; nucleotides not matched to a gene: 10. In germline, CDR1 is SQVTM, CDR2 ANQGSEA. The CDR3 region has the DNA TGCAGCCCGCCGGGACTAGCGGGAGAAGAGTCCTACAATGAGCAGTTCTTC. This gives the protein CSPPGLAGEESYNEQFF.

This chain connects TRBV25-1 to TRBJ2-7, with D possibly matching TRBD1 (5 bases). The V end was cut by 7 bases, the J end by 4 bases, with 11 bases between. The CDR3 runs 12 residues. The germline gives CDR1 MGHDK, CDR2 SYGVNS. CDR3 region: CASTPGSYEQYF. The CDR3 DNA reads as TGTGCCAGCACCCCAGGGTCTTACGAGCAGTACTTC.

This clone was recorded a few times. The J gene is TRBJ2-7, the V gene TRBV15; D perhaps matches TRBD1 (7 bases). Germline assignment: CDR1 LNHNV and CDR2 YYDKDF (reference sequence). V lost 3 bases and J 2 bases, leaving 11 bases between the germline ends. The CDR3 totals 14 residues. For the CDR3, the DNA is TGTGCCACCAGCAGCGACAGGGAGGCCTACGAGCAGTACTTC. Amino acid sequence: CATSSDREAYEQYF.

The rearrangement joins TRBV23-1 to TRBJ1-5; 9 bases fit TRBD1. TRBV23-1 is noted as an ORF with a role that remains uncertain. V lost 7 bases to trimming and J lost 0 bases; unmatched junction nucleotides: 16. CDR3 length: 19 amino acids. The CDR3 region is CASITWVGQGHHSNQPQHF. The DNA for the CDR3 is TGCGCCAGCATCACGTGGGTCGGACAGGGGCACCATAGCAATCAGCCCCAGCATTTT.

The V call is TRBV19, the J call TRBJ2-1; 12 positions match TRBD2. Germline V gene data show CDR1 as LNHDA and CDR2 as SQIVND (reference sequence). V trimming: 8 bases; J trimming: 9 bases; junction bases outside the gene matches: 5. This CDR3 is 13 amino acids long. CDR3 DNA sequence: TGTGCCAGTGCTAGCGGGGGGGCCCGTGAGCAGTTCTTC. This codes for CASASGGAREQFF.

The chain is built from TRBV7-6 and TRBJ1-1; TRBD1 aligns across 7 bases. CDR1 is SGHVS, CDR2 FNYEAQ, per germline. The V and J ends lost 5 bases and 0 bases, in that order; junction bases with no gene match: 6. CDR3 length: 15 amino acids. CDR3 sequence: CASSPGTAMNTEAFF. The CDR3 DNA reads as TGTGCCAGCAGCCCAGGGACAGCGATGAACACTGAAGCTTTCTTT.

In this sample, this clone turned up a few times. The chain uses TRBV28 and TRBJ2-1, with TRBD2 matching 9 bases. This CDR3 spans 14 amino acids. Germline CDR1 reads MDHEN; CDR2 reads SYDVKM. V was pared by 6 bases and J by 3 bases, with 3 bases of the junction left unmatched. This chain's CDR3 is CASRFSGSYNEQFF. CDR3 bases: TGTGCCAGCAGATTTAGCGGGAGCTACAATGAGCAGTTCTTC. The whole variable domain, remainder taken from reference TRBV28 and TRBJ2-1, is DVKVTQSSRYLVKRTGEKVFLECVQDMDHENMFWYRQDPGLGLRLIYFSYDVKMKEKGDIPEGYSVSREKKERFSLILESASTNQTSMYLCASRFSGSYNEQFFGPGTRLTVL.

The genes are TRBV5-1 and TRBJ2-1; tentatively, D is TRBD1 (6 bases). Per germline, CDR1 SGHRS and CDR2 YFSETQ. Deletions cut 4 bases from V and 9 bases from J, with 11 bases between. This CDR3 region has 12 residues. This CDR3 reads CASSPQGGEQFF. DNA for the CDR3: TGCGCCAGCAGCCCACAGGGCGGTGAGCAGTTCTTC.